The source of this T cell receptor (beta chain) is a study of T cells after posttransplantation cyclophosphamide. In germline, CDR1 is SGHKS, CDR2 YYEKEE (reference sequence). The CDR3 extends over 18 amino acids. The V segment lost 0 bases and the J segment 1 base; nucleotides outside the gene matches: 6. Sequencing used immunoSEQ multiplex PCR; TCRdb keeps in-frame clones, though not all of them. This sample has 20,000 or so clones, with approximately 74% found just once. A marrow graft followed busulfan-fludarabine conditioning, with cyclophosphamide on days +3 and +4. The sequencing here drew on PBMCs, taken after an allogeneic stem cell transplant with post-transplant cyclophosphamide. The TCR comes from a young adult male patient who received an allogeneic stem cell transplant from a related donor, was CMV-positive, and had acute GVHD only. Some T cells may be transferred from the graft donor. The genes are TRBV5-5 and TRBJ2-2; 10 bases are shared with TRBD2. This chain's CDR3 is CASSLDPSSGGNTGELFF. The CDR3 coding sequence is TGTGCCAGCAGCTTGGACCCTTCTAGCGGGGGGAACACCGGGGAGCTGTTTTTT.